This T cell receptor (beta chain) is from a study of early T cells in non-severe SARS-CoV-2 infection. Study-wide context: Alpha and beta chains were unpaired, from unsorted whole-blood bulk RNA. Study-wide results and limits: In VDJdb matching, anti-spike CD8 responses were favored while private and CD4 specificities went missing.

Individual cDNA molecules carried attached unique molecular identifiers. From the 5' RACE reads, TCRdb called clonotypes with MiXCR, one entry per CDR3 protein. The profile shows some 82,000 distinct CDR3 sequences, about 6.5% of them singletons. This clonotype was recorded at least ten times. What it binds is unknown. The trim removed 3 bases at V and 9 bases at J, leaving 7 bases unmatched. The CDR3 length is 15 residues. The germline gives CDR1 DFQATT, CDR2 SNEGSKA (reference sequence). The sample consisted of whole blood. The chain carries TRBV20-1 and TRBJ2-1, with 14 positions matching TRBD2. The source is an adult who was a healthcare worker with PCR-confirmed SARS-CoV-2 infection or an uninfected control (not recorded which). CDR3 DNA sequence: TGCAGTGCTAGGTCGACTAGCGGGGGGGCAGGTGAGCAGTTCTTC. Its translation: CSARSTSGGAGEQFF.